Shown below are 28 T cell receptor beta chains from a single sample sequenced in a study of vaccination and CD4 T cells after COVID-19. With the Oncomine TCR Beta short-read assay, DNA from cultured CD4+ T cells was sequenced. One entry per CDR3 protein, called by TCRdb with MiXCR from the PCR reads. This table has approximately 15,000 distinct CDR3 sequences, under 75% appearing once. The treatment: approximately nine-day PBMC culture with coronavirus spike peptide pools or control peptides (ViraFEST assay). These TCRs are of unknown antigen specificity. The sequenced sample was CD4+ T cells from blood, cultured in vitro. The receptor source for this set is a human donor who had recovered from COVID-19.

This sequence joins TRBV6-1 and TRBJ2-3; 10 nucleotides line up with TRBD2. CDR1 and CDR2 (germline): MNHNS, SASEGT. J gave up 4 bases and V 4 bases, and 8 bases lay outside the gene matches. The CDR3 sequence is 16 residues long. DNA of the CDR3: TGTGCCAGCAGTGCACTAGCGGGGTACGAAGCAGATACGCAGTATTTT. Translation gives CASSALAGYEADTQYF.

The V call is TRBV4-3, the J call TRBJ2-1, with TRBD2 identical over 10 bases. Losses at the gene ends were 5 bases for V and 8 bases for J; bases not matched to a gene: 6. The CDR3 totals 14 residues. Germline V gene sequence: CDR1 LGHNA, CDR2 YSLEER. CDR3 nucleotide sequence: TGCGCCAGCAGCAATAGCGGGAGGTCCGATGAGCAGTTCTTC. Protein sequence: CASSNSGRSDEQFF.

The V call is TRBV7-2, the J call TRBJ1-1; D is undetermined. V was pared by 0 bases and J by 8 bases, with 13 bases between. Per the germline V gene, CDR1 is SGHTA and CDR2 is FQGNSA. The length of the CDR3 is 14 residues. The CDR3 DNA follows: TGTGCCAGCAGCTTAGCTAAGGACCCATTAGAAGCTTTCTTT. It translates to CASSLAKDPLEAFF.

This clonotype turned up a few times. This chain connects TRBV7-9 to TRBJ2-3, with TRBD2 matching over 9 bases. Germline CDR1 and CDR2: SEHNR and FQNEAQ (reference sequence). Trimming removed 6 bases from V and 0 bases from J; junction bases left unmatched: 16. The CDR3 spans 19 residues. CDR3 in amino acids: CASRAGPSGGSPSTDTQYF. CDR3 nucleotides: TGTGCCAGCAGAGCCGGGCCCAGCGGGGGGAGCCCTAGCACAGATACGCAGTATTTT.

The chain links TRBV7-6 to TRBJ1-3, with D possibly being TRBD1 (6 bases). CDR1 SGHVS and CDR2 FNYEAQ come from the germline V gene. V was trimmed by 2 bases and J by 1 base, leaving 12 bases between them. The CDR3 is made up of 16 amino acids. The chain's CDR3 is CASSLQGFRSGNTIYF. The CDR3 DNA reads TGTGCCAGCAGCTTACAGGGGTTCAGATCTGGAAACACCATATATTTT.

The chain has TRBV12-3 or TRBV12-4 and TRBJ2-5, with a possible D match to TRBD2 (5 bases). Trimming took off 1 base at V and 2 bases at J, with 5 bases between the two ends. CDR3 length: 13 residues. The CDR3 sequence is CASSLERQETQYF. The CDR3, as DNA: TGTGCCAGCAGTTTAGAGCGGCAAGAGACCCAGTACTTC.

V is TRBV6-5 and J is TRBJ2-7; D gene uncertain. Trimming pared 0 bases from V and 6 bases from J, leaving 12 bases between. The CDR3 is 14 amino acids. CDR1 is MNHEY and CDR2 is SVGAGI in the germline V gene. This chain's CDR3 is CASSYSRYSGEQYF. CDR3 in DNA: TGTGCCAGCAGTTACTCGCGGTATTCGGGCGAGCAGTACTTC.

In this sample, this clonotype turned up a few times. The V call is TRBV20-1, the J call TRBJ2-1; D uncertain. The CDR3 is made up of 12 amino acids. Germline V lookup: CDR1 DFQATT, CDR2 SNEGSKA (reference sequence). V was clipped by 1 base and J by 8 bases, with 9 bases between them. CDR3 region: CSARVGWDEQFF. The CDR3 DNA sequence: TGCAGTGCTAGAGTAGGCTGGGATGAGCAGTTCTTC.

This clonotype has only a few counts. J is TRBJ2-3 and V is TRBV20-1; the match to TRBD2 covers 11 bases. The CDR3 spans 15 residues. Germline CDR1 is DFQATT and CDR2 is SNEGSKA (reference sequence). V was clipped by 3 bases and J by 8 bases; unmatched bases: 10. CDR3 sequence reads: CSASPTSGGRLTQYF. The CDR3 nucleotides are TGCAGTGCTAGCCCTACTAGCGGGGGACGTCTTACGCAGTATTTT.

The rearrangement uses TRBV2 and TRBJ1-3; D remains ambiguous. Germline V CDR1 and CDR2: SNHLY, FYNNEI. The length of the CDR3 is 13 residues. The V end was cut by 0 bases, the J end by 4 bases, with 4 bases between. The DNA of the CDR3 is TGTGCCAGCAGTGAAGCCCGCGGAAACACCATATATTTT. This encodes CASSEARGNTIYF. The variable domain in full, with the rest retrieved from reference TRBV2 and TRBJ1-3, is EPEVTQTPSHQVTQMGQEVILRCVPISNHLYFYWYRQILGQKVEFLVSFYNNEISEKSEIFDDQFSVERPDGSNFTLKIRSTKLEDSAMYFCASSEARGNTIYFGEGSWLTVV.

J is TRBJ2-7 and V is TRBV7-2; TRBD2 aligns across 11 bases. This CDR3 spans 15 amino acids. V was pared by 6 bases and J by 1 base, with 5 bases of the junction left unmatched. The V gene's germline CDR1 is SGHTA and CDR2 FQGNSA. In nucleotides, the CDR3 is TGTGCCAGCAGTTCTGGACTAGCGGGTTCCTACGAGCAGTACTTC. Its translation: CASSSGLAGSYEQYF.

The V gene is TRBV18, the J gene TRBJ1-1; unclear D gene. This CDR3 region has 13 residues. V lost 5 bases and J lost 0, with 7 bases in between. Per germline, CDR1 KGHSH and CDR2 LQKENI. The CDR3 DNA sequence: TGTGCCAGCTCATCATCAATGAACACTGAAGCTTTCTTT. Its protein product is CASSSSMNTEAFF.

V usage is TRBV3-1 and J usage is TRBJ1-6, with D hard to call. This CDR3 comprises 13 residues. V lost 4 bases and J 9 bases, leaving 10 bases between the germline ends. The germline V gene encodes CDR1 LGHDT and CDR2 YNNKEL (reference sequence). CDR3 nucleotides: TGTGCCAGCAGCCCCACGAGGGTTTCACCCCTCCACTTT. Translated: CASSPTRVSPLHF.

This clonotype occurred a few times. The CDR3 nucleotides are TGTGCCAGCAGGGGACAGCCGAACACTGAAGCTTTCTTT. This codes for CASRGQPNTEAFF. V usage is TRBV2 and J usage is TRBJ1-1; TRBD1 aligns across 7 bases. The CDR3 has 13 residues. Trimming cost V 6 bases and J 1 base; bases outside gene matches: 2. Germline CDR1 SNHLY, CDR2 FYNNEI.

The genes are TRBV25-1 and TRBJ1-6; D is uncertain. Germline CDR1 reads MGHDK; CDR2 reads SYGVNS. The CDR3 is 12 residues long. V was cut by 6 bases and J by 4 bases, with 4 bases left in between. CDR3 DNA: TGTGCCAGCAGCTTATATAATTCACCCCTCCACTTT. It encodes CASSLYNSPLHF.

This chain joins TRBV15 and TRBJ2-3; 9 bases map to TRBD2. Germline V gene sequence: CDR1 LNHNV, CDR2 YYDKDF (reference sequence). This CDR3 is 17 amino acids long. V trimming: 0 bases; J trimming: 2 bases; junction bases outside the gene matches: 6. The CDR3 coding sequence is TGTGCCACCAGCAGAGATATTCTAGCGGGATACACAGATACGCAGTATTTT. Protein product: CATSRDILAGYTDTQYF.

This chain joins TRBV6-2 or TRBV6-3 and TRBJ2-7; D uncertain. This CDR3 region has 16 residues. V lost 0 bases and J lost 0, with 12 bases in between. The V gene's germline CDR1 is MNHEY and CDR2 SVGEGT. The CDR3 bases are TGTGCCAGCAGTTACTCCGACCCTCGGTCCTCCTACGAGCAGTACTTC. Its translation: CASSYSDPRSSYEQYF.

This chain links TRBV5-4 with TRBJ1-2, with 11 bases lining up with TRBD1. The germline gives CDR1 SGHNT, CDR2 YYREEE (reference sequence). The CDR3 consists of 17 residues. V gave up 4 bases and J gave up 5 bases; unmatched junction bases: 13. In DNA form, the CDR3 reads TGTGCCAGCAGCCATGGACAGGGGGCTAAAGGGGTTTATGGCTACACCTTC. Protein: CASSHGQGAKGVYGYTF.

This chain joins TRBV11-3 and TRBJ2-3; the match to TRBD2 covers 11 bases. Germline V lookup: CDR1 SGHNT, CDR2 YENEEA. The CDR3 contains 15 residues. V shed 5 bases, J shed 6 bases, and the junction held 7 bases outside the gene matches. The CDR3 sequence is CASSLRLAGLDTQYF. The DNA of the CDR3 is TGTGCCAGCAGCCTCAGACTAGCGGGATTGGATACGCAGTATTTT.

This clonotype was counted a few times. V usage is TRBV2 and J usage is TRBJ1-2; 8 bases line up with TRBD1. J was trimmed by 2 bases and V by 4 bases; bases with no gene match: 6. Germline CDR1 SNHLY, CDR2 FYNNEI. The CDR3 totals 15 residues. The CDR3 here is CASSVDRGGNYGYTF. CDR3 DNA: TGTGCCAGCAGTGTTGACAGGGGTGGAAACTATGGCTACACCTTC.

The chain is built from TRBV2 and TRBJ2-7; 10 nucleotides match TRBD2. V was pared by 5 bases and J by 3 bases, with 7 bases of the junction left unmatched. The germline V gene has CDR1 SNHLY and CDR2 FYNNEI. This CDR3 comprises 15 residues. The CDR3 DNA sequence: TGTGCCAGCAGTCCTAGGACTAGCGGCCGCTACGAGCAGTACTTC. It yields the protein CASSPRTSGRYEQYF.

This chain connects TRBV20-1 to TRBJ1-2; 7 nucleotides agree with TRBD1. The V and J ends lost 6 bases and 4 bases, in that order; junction bases with no gene match: 5. There are 12 residues in the CDR3. Looked up from germline, CDR1 is DFQATT and CDR2 is SNEGSKA (reference sequence). CDR3 nucleotides: TGCAGTGCGGGCCGGGACAGCTATGGCTACACCTTC. It codes for CSAGRDSYGYTF.

The chain links TRBV2 to TRBJ2-5, with 8 positions matching TRBD1. The length of the CDR3 is 14 residues. Germline V gene data show CDR1 as SNHLY and CDR2 as FYNNEI. J lost 4 bases, V lost 6 bases, and 7 bases had no gene match. CDR3 protein: CASRGWTGRETQYF. Here the CDR3 DNA reads TGTGCCAGCAGAGGGTGGACAGGGAGAGAGACCCAGTACTTC.

This clonotype was detected once. The chain has TRBV20-1 and TRBJ2-1; 16 positions agree with TRBD2. The germline V gene has CDR1 DFQATT and CDR2 SNEGSKA (reference sequence). V shed 6 bases and J 6 bases; nucleotides not matched to a gene: 20. The CDR3 is 20 amino acids. The CDR3 region is CSAGVGTGGLAGGRSNEQFF. Written as DNA, the CDR3 is TGCAGTGCGGGCGTGGGGACAGGGGGACTAGCGGGAGGGAGAAGCAATGAGCAGTTCTTC.

The chain has TRBV28 and TRBJ1-2; no firm D call. In germline, CDR1 is MDHEN, CDR2 SYDVKM. Trimming removed 2 bases from V and 5 bases from J, with 9 bases in between. This CDR3 comprises 13 residues. CDR3 sequence (DNA): TGTGCCAGCAGTTTAATAGGGCTTTATGGCTACACCTTC. Translation: CASSLIGLYGYTF.

The genes are TRBV20-1 and TRBJ2-3; 14 nucleotides match TRBD2. The CDR3 totals 17 residues. V lost 3 bases and J lost 5; bases outside the gene matches: 10. CDR1 is DFQATT and CDR2 is SNEGSKA in the germline V gene (reference sequence). CDR3 sequence reads: CSASIVRTSGGKDTQYF. In DNA, the CDR3 is TGCAGTGCTAGTATTGTCAGGACTAGCGGGGGGAAAGATACGCAGTATTTT.

The chain couples TRBV7-2 to TRBJ1-5; D may be TRBD1 (6 bases). Trimming removed 5 bases from V and 7 bases from J, with 21 bases in between. CDR3 length equals 16 residues. The germline V gene has CDR1 SGHTA and CDR2 FQGNSA. The CDR3 sequence is CASSNGRHRVFQPQHF. The CDR3 nucleotides are TGTGCCAGCAGCAATGGGCGTCACAGGGTGTTCCAGCCCCAGCATTTT.

This clonotype was recorded a few times. The CDR3 region has the DNA TGTGCCAGCAGCCGGACAGGGGTAATGGATACGCAGTATTTT. Amino acid sequence: CASSRTGVMDTQYF. This sequence joins TRBV7-3 and TRBJ2-3; TRBD1 matches at 9 bases. Germline V gene data show CDR1 as SGHTA and CDR2 as FQGTGA. V trimming: 5 bases; J trimming: 6 bases; junction bases outside the gene matches: 6. CDR3 length: 14 amino acids.